Each of the 29 T cell receptor beta chains below was sequenced from the same sample in a study of blood T cell repertoires in COVID-19. Produced via immunoSEQ multiplex PCR; TCRdb's table is partial and in-frame only. There are a few hundred thousand clones in the sample; around 89% occur only once, and under 2.5% lies in the top ten. Sequencing was performed on peripheral blood. These receptors were taken from an older woman with COVID-19, enrolled during active disease.

This chain uses TRBV6-5 with TRBJ2-7; 10 bases are a match to TRBD2. Germline lookup yields CDR1 MNHEY and CDR2 SVGAGI. This CDR3 is 16 amino acids long. V trimming: 2 bases; J trimming: 1 base; junction bases outside the gene matches: 5. As DNA, the CDR3 is TGTGCCAGCAGTTACCCGCTAGCGGGGGTATCCTACGAGCAGTACTTC. Encoded protein: CASSYPLAGVSYEQYF.

V gene TRBV28 combines with J gene TRBJ2-7, with 10 bases that match TRBD1. V lost 8 bases to trimming and J lost 2 bases; unmatched junction nucleotides: 6. Germline V gene sequence: CDR1 MDHEN, CDR2 SYDVKM. The CDR3 is 14 amino acids. The CDR3 reads CASRWGQGPYEQYF. In nucleotides, the CDR3 is TGTGCCAGCCGATGGGGACAGGGGCCCTACGAGCAGTACTTC.

The rearrangement links TRBV19 to TRBJ2-1; 13 bases are shared with TRBD2. The germline gives CDR1 LNHDA, CDR2 SQIVND (reference sequence). With V trimmed by 4 bases and J by 7 bases, 10 bases remained unmatched. This CDR3 region has 17 residues. This CDR3 is CASSNPGGLAGRNEQFF. As DNA, the CDR3 is TGTGCCAGTAGTAATCCTGGGGGACTAGCGGGGAGGAATGAGCAGTTCTTC.

The chain carries TRBV19 and TRBJ2-5; tentative D call: TRBD1 (5 bases). V gave up 6 bases and J gave up 5 bases, with 19 bases separating them. Germline values: CDR1 LNHDA, CDR2 SQIVND (reference sequence). The CDR3 is 15 residues long. Here the CDR3 DNA reads TGTGCCAGTAGCACCTCCCAGGGTTCCTCGGAGACCCAGTACTTC. Protein sequence: CASSTSQGSSETQYF. Combining the CDR3 with reference TRBV19 and TRBJ2-5 gives the whole variable domain DGGITQSPKYLFRKEGQNVTLSCEQNLNHDAMYWYRQDPGQGLRLIYYSQIVNDFQKGDIAEGYSVSREKKESFPLTVTSAQKNPTAFYLCASSTSQGSSETQYFGPGTRLLVL.

The genes are TRBV5-4 and TRBJ1-2; 7 nucleotides align to TRBD1. The CDR3 has 14 amino acids. Unmatched junction bases numbered 7, after V lost 4 bases and J lost 4 bases. Germline V gene sequence: CDR1 SGHNT, CDR2 YYREEE (reference sequence). The CDR3 DNA is TGTGCCAGCAGCCCCGGCGACAGGGTCTATGGCTACACCTTC. Its translation: CASSPGDRVYGYTF.

The chain couples TRBV20-1 to TRBJ1-1; D not resolved. The CDR3 is made up of 13 amino acids. The V gene's germline CDR1 is DFQATT and CDR2 SNEGSKA (reference sequence). Trimming stripped 3 bases from V and 2 bases from J, with 10 bases between. CDR3 region: CSASRGSNTEAFF. The CDR3, as DNA: TGCAGTGCTAGTCGGGGAAGTAACACTGAAGCTTTCTTT.

This sequence joins TRBV14 and TRBJ1-4, with D unclear. V was cut by 1 base and J by 6 bases, with 18 bases left in between. This CDR3 region has 17 residues. CDR1 is SGHDN and CDR2 is FVKESK in the germline V gene. This chain's CDR3 is CASSQGGVTNYDEKLFF. DNA of the CDR3: TGTGCCAGCAGCCAAGGCGGCGTGACCAACTACGATGAAAAACTGTTTTTT.

The V gene is TRBV18, the J gene TRBJ1-4; the D gene is possibly TRBD1 (5 bases). Germline values: CDR1 KGHSH, CDR2 LQKENI. The CDR3 totals 15 residues. Trimming left V 0 bases short and J 8 bases short, with 13 bases between. The CDR3 DNA reads as TGTGCCAGCTCACCACCGGGGACTCGGGAAGAAAAACTGTTTTTT. Protein: CASSPPGTREEKLFF.

The chain employs TRBV19 and TRBJ1-2, with D perhaps matching TRBD1 (5 bases). This CDR3 is built from 12 residues. V lost 6 bases, J lost 5 bases, and 10 bases lay in between. Germline assignment: CDR1 LNHDA and CDR2 SQIVND (reference sequence). Here the CDR3 DNA reads TGTGCCAGTAGCCCGACAGCTTATGGCTACACCTTC. It translates to CASSPTAYGYTF.

The V and J genes are TRBV19 and TRBJ1-5; D may be TRBD1 (6 bases). CDR3 length: 16 amino acids. Trimming took off 4 bases at V and 3 bases at J, with 16 bases between the two ends. The V gene's germline CDR1 is LNHDA and CDR2 SQIVND (reference sequence). CDR3 bases: TGTGCCAGTAGTAGACAGGATGGTCCCCTCAATCAGCCCCAGCATTTT. Translation gives CASSRQDGPLNQPQHF.

The sample holds a few counts of this clone. The CDR3 loop is CASSFHRGQAEAFF. CDR3 nucleotides: TGTGCCAGCAGCTTTCACAGGGGGCAGGCTGAAGCTTTCTTT. This chain uses TRBV2 with TRBJ1-1, with 9 bases lining up with TRBD1. Looked up from germline, CDR1 is SNHLY and CDR2 is FYNNEI. This CDR3 spans 14 amino acids. Trimming at V came to 6 bases and at J to 6 bases, leaving 8 bases not matched to a gene.

In this sample, this clone turned up once. The gene calls are TRBV7-8 and TRBJ2-7; TRBD2 might be the D (6 bases). Trimming stripped 5 bases from V and 7 bases from J, with 15 bases between. This CDR3 contains 13 residues. Germline assignment: CDR1 SGHVS and CDR2 FQNEAQ. CDR3 coding DNA: TGTGCCAGCAGCGGAGGGACCCAGCGGGAGCAGTACTTC. It encodes CASSGGTQREQYF.

V gene TRBV5-1 combines with J gene TRBJ1-1; no clear D. The CDR3 has 13 residues. V was pared by 6 bases and J by 4 bases, with 13 bases between. CDR1 and CDR2 from the germline V gene are SGHRS and YFSETQ. The CDR3 loop is CASMEGTGTEAFF. In nucleotides, the CDR3 is TGCGCCAGCATGGAGGGAACGGGCACTGAAGCTTTCTTT. Full variable domain (rest looked up from reference TRBV5-1 and TRBJ1-1): KAGVTQTPRYLIKTRGQQVTLSCSPISGHRSVSWYQQTPGQGLQFLFEYFSETQRNKGNFPGRFSGRQFSNSRSEMNVSTLELGDSALYLCASMEGTGTEAFFGQGTRLTVV.

The chain combines TRBV4-1 with TRBJ2-1; no clear D. The CDR3 is 13 residues long. Germline V lookup: CDR1 MGHRA, CDR2 YSYEKL. The ends were cut back, 3 bases at V and 7 bases at J, with 10 bases in the middle. CDR3 sequence reads: CASSQPRLNEQFF. The CDR3 DNA reads as TGCGCCAGCAGCCAGCCTAGGTTAAATGAGCAGTTCTTC.

The V and J genes are TRBV19 and TRBJ1-6; no definite D call. V gave up 6 bases and J gave up 2 bases, with 11 bases separating them. Germline values: CDR1 LNHDA, CDR2 SQIVND (reference sequence). This CDR3 comprises 15 residues. The CDR3 loop reads CASSTVLPYNSPLHF. CDR3 in DNA: TGTGCCAGTAGCACAGTCCTCCCCTATAATTCACCCCTCCACTTT.

This chain links TRBV7-2 with TRBJ1-1, with 8 bases lining up with TRBD1. The CDR3 length is 15 residues. In germline, CDR1 is SGHTA, CDR2 FQGNSA. J gave up 5 bases and V 5 bases, and 10 bases lay outside the gene matches. The DNA of the CDR3 is TGTGCCAGCAGCCTACGGACAGGGAAGGGAACTGAAGCTTTCTTT. This translates into CASSLRTGKGTEAFF. Based on the CDR3 plus reference TRBV7-2 and TRBJ1-1, the full variable domain is GAGVSQSPSNKVTEKGKDVELRCDPISGHTALYWYRQSLGQGLEFLIYFQGNSAPDKSGLPSDRFSAERTGGSVSTLTIQRTQQEDSAVYLCASSLRTGKGTEAFFGQGTRLTVV.

The genes are TRBV6-6 and TRBJ1-5; 7 bases agree with TRBD1. The CDR3 consists of 16 residues. V shed 6 bases and J 6 bases; nucleotides not matched to a gene: 14. Per germline, CDR1 MNHNY and CDR2 SVGAGI (reference sequence). The CDR3 bases are TGTGCCAGCAGCCCAGGACAGGCTCTCGACCGTCAGCCCCAGCATTTT. This encodes CASSPGQALDRQPQHF.

The rearrangement uses TRBV6-5 and TRBJ1-3; no clear D. The V end lost 4 bases, the J end lost 0 bases, and 7 bases lay between the germline ends. Germline CDR1 is MNHEY and CDR2 is SVGAGI. This CDR3 region has 14 residues. The CDR3 spells CASSSNPSGNTIYF. The CDR3 DNA reads TGTGCCAGCAGTTCTAACCCCTCTGGAAACACCATATATTTT.

Concerning this clone: Within the sample, other DNA sequences also encode this same CDR3. The rearrangement links TRBV19 to TRBJ2-3, with a possible D match to TRBD1 (6 bases). Germline CDR1 and CDR2: LNHDA and SQIVND (reference sequence). V shed 1 base and J shed 5 bases, with 7 bases lying between them. This CDR3 region has 13 residues. CDR3 amino acids: CASSIGRGDTQYF. The CDR3 DNA reads TGTGCCAGTAGTATAGGCAGGGGAGATACGCAGTATTTT.

The V and J genes are TRBV2 and TRBJ2-5; TRBD2 aligns across 12 bases. This CDR3 contains 12 residues. The germline V gene encodes CDR1 SNHLY and CDR2 FYNNEI. Trimming at V came to 6 bases and at J to 8 bases, leaving 1 base not matched to a gene. The CDR3 loop reads CASRTSGGTQYF. The CDR3 nucleotides are TGTGCCAGCAGGACTAGCGGGGGAACCCAGTACTTC. Combining the CDR3 with reference TRBV2 and TRBJ2-5 gives the whole variable domain EPEVTQTPSHQVTQMGQEVILRCVPISNHLYFYWYRQILGQKVEFLVSFYNNEISEKSEIFDDQFSVERPDGSNFTLKIRSTKLEDSAMYFCASRTSGGTQYFGPGTRLLVL.

The chain recombines TRBV15 with TRBJ1-1; unclear D gene. The V end was cut by 1 base, the J end by 1 base, with 10 bases between. Germline V CDR1 and CDR2: LNHNV, YYDKDF (reference sequence). The CDR3 consists of 15 residues. The CDR3 loop reads CATSRGGYSNTEAFF. For the CDR3, the DNA is TGTGCCACCAGCAGAGGCGGATACTCGAACACTGAAGCTTTCTTT.

The chain links TRBV9 to TRBJ1-1; 8 bases are shared with TRBD1. The J segment lost 0 bases and the V segment lost 0 bases, leaving 7 bases of the junction unmatched. Germline V gene data show CDR1 as SGDLS and CDR2 as YYNGEE. The CDR3 spans 17 residues. The CDR3 region has the DNA TGTGCCAGCAGCGTAGGATTGCAGGGGGCTTTGAACACTGAAGCTTTCTTT. Protein sequence: CASSVGLQGALNTEAFF.

This chain connects TRBV11-1 to TRBJ1-2; D might be TRBD1 (5 bases). V dropped 5 bases and J dropped 11 bases, with 12 bases sitting between them. Germline CDR1 reads SGHAT; CDR2 reads FQDESV (reference sequence). The CDR3 runs 11 residues. CDR3 in amino acids: CASSQGLSYTF. The CDR3 bases are TGTGCCAGCAGCCAGGGACTAAGTTACACCTTC.

The V call is TRBV7-3, the J call TRBJ2-2; D unclear. Germline lookup yields CDR1 SGHTA and CDR2 FQGTGA. The CDR3 consists of 14 residues. V lost 2 bases to trimming and J lost 5 bases, with 9 bases between them. In DNA form, the CDR3 reads TGTGCCAGCAGCTTACTAGTCTGGACCGGGGAGCTGTTTTTT. Protein product: CASSLLVWTGELFF.

The rearrangement joins TRBV5-4 to TRBJ2-1; D is unclear. Trimming stripped 2 bases from V and 6 bases from J, with 12 bases between. Germline CDR1 reads SGHNT; CDR2 reads YYREEE (reference sequence). The CDR3 sequence is 14 residues long. For the CDR3, the DNA is TGTGCCAGCAGCTTCGAGTCAAGGAGCAATGAGCAGTTCTTC. This gives the protein CASSFESRSNEQFF. The full variable domain, in which reference TRBV5-4 and TRBJ2-1 provide the parts outside the CDR3, is ETGVTQSPTHLIKTRGQQVTLRCSSQSGHNTVSWYQQALGQGPQFIFQYYREEENGRGNFPPRFSGLQFPNYSSELNVNALELDDSALYLCASSFESRSNEQFFGPGTRLTVL.

The chain joins TRBV20-1 to TRBJ2-2; perhaps TRBD1 as D (5 bases). V lost 3 bases and J lost 1, with 12 bases in between. CDR1 is DFQATT and CDR2 is SNEGSKA in the germline V gene (reference sequence). This CDR3 has 15 residues. The CDR3 loop is CSASRQGLNTGELFF. CDR3 coding DNA: TGCAGTGCTAGTCGTCAGGGCCTGAACACCGGGGAGCTGTTTTTT.

This sequence joins TRBV6-2 or TRBV6-3 and TRBJ2-7; 7 nucleotides align to TRBD1. Trimming removed 0 bases from V and 4 bases from J; junction bases left unmatched: 9. The CDR3 contains 16 residues. Germline lookup yields CDR1 MNHEY and CDR2 SVGEGT. CDR3 bases: TGTGCCAGCAGTTACTCGATGGGGACAGTGTATTACGAGCAGTACTTC. This gives the protein CASSYSMGTVYYEQYF.

The J gene is TRBJ2-2, the V gene TRBV15; 8 bases map to TRBD1. The CDR3 has 17 amino acids. CDR1 and CDR2 (germline): LNHNV, YYDKDF (reference sequence). V shed 1 base, J shed 3 bases, and the junction held 7 bases outside the gene matches. The CDR3: CATSRGTGQGHTGELFF. The CDR3 coding sequence is TGTGCCACCAGCAGAGGAACCGGACAGGGACACACCGGGGAGCTGTTTTTT.

This chain uses TRBV18 with TRBJ2-2; no definite D call. The germline CDR1 and CDR2 sequences are KGHSH and LQKENI. The CDR3 is made up of 15 amino acids. V lost 2 bases, J lost 4 bases, and 11 bases lay in between. The chain's CDR3 is CASSPVILGTGELFF. The CDR3 DNA reads as TGTGCCAGCTCACCAGTGATTCTCGGCACCGGGGAGCTGTTTTTT.